This record covers a single T cell receptor beta chain. This entry belongs to a study of cytomegalovirus exposure and HLA in healthy donors. CDR1 SGHVS and CDR2 FQNEAQ come from the germline V gene. CDR3 length: 17 amino acids. With V trimmed by 1 base and J by 1 base, 7 bases remained unmatched. Only in-frame clones appear in the TCRdb table, and some are missing; sequencing was by immunoSEQ multiplex PCR. The table includes more than 200,000 clones, roughly 90% detected once. The clonotype comes from a man aged 18 to 30 in good health and CMV-seropositive. Sequenced sample: PBMCs. The chain is built from TRBV7-8 and TRBJ2-7, with 10 bases fitting TRBD2. CDR3 bases: TGTGCCAGCAGCTTAGGCCTAGCGGGAGTTACGTCCTACGAGCAGTACTTC. Protein product: CASSLGLAGVTSYEQYF.